This record covers a single T cell receptor (beta chain). This record comes from a study of blood T cell repertoires in COVID-19. The wider study: Sites in the United States, Italy and Spain provided acute and convalescent COVID-19 samples. Sample material is recorded as cDNA or gDNA derived from T cells, B-cell-depleted T cells, or PBMCs.

In the source study's methods: Reference gene primer amplification in the assay estimated nucleated cell counts. Sequencing used immunoSEQ multiplex PCR; TCRdb keeps in-frame clones, though not all of them. V, J and clone size derive from that table, while D and trimming were established from the DNA sequence. The sample has around 100,000 clones, more than 80% seen once. The germline V and J ends were trimmed by 2 bases and 4 bases, with 8 bases remaining between them. This CDR3 is 13 amino acids long. CDR1 and CDR2 from the germline V gene are SNHLY and FYNNEI. The gene calls are TRBV2 and TRBJ1-2; unclear D gene. The sequence came from a woman in her fifties or sixties with acute or convalescent COVID-19. The sequencing sample was made of peripheral blood. As DNA, the CDR3 is TGTGCCAGCAGTGAACAGGATTTCTATGGCTACACCTTC. Amino acids: CASSEQDFYGYTF.